Sequencing of this T cell receptor (beta chain) was carried out in a study of PD-L1 blockade in urothelial cancer. The method was immunoSEQ multiplex PCR; TCRdb's version includes in-frame clones alone and lacks a portion of them. The table records roughly 56,000 clones, 70% to 90% of them present only once. CDR1 and CDR2 from the germline V gene are MGHRA and YSYEKL. The CDR3 loop spans 15 amino acids. Deletions cut 4 bases from V and 4 bases from J, with 16 bases between. Time point reported: pretreatment peripheral blood. The study collected 1 to 8 samples per patient, pretreatment and on-treatment.

The chain links TRBV4-1 to TRBJ1-1; TRBD1 might be the D (6 bases). The sequences come from PBMCs, collected around atezolizumab (anti-PD-L1) treatment. This clonotype was sampled from a man between 60 and 70 years old with urothelial cancer. The CDR3 sequence is CASSPVGHRVTEAFF. CDR3 DNA: TGCGCCAGCAGCCCGGTAGGGCACAGGGTCACTGAAGCTTTCTTT.